This entry lists 5 T cell receptor beta chains sequenced from one sample in a study of T cell clonotyping in hematopoietic cell transplantation. This table comes from immunoSEQ multiplex PCR, and its TCRdb copy is limited to in-frame clones, with some not included. The sample includes about 12,000 clones, less than 75% of them seen just once. The sample in question was peripheral blood mononuclear cells, obtained 180 days after allogeneic stem cell transplant. These receptors were collected from a male patient between 55 and 70 years old who had an allogeneic stem cell transplant from an unrelated donor, so the T cells may come from the graft donor. Some clones in this sample may be carry-over from other donors' samples.

The CDR3 sequence: CAWGAGGVYEQYF. In DNA, the CDR3 is TGTGCCTGGGGGGCAGGAGGGGTCTACGAGCAGTACTTC. This rearrangement joins TRBV30 to TRBJ2-5, with a possible D match to TRBD2 (6 bases). The better agreement between TRBJ2-7 and the DNA end casts doubt on the J call. The CDR3 runs to 13 residues. Germline CDR1 and CDR2: GTSNPN and SVGIG (reference sequence).

The V gene is TRBV29-1, the J gene TRBJ2-1; 8 nucleotides agree with TRBD1. Germline assignment: CDR1 SQVTM and CDR2 ANQGSEA. Germline trimming cut 1 base from V and 4 bases from J; bases unmatched to any gene: 9. The CDR3 extends over 16 amino acids. Here the CDR3 DNA reads TGCAGCGTTGAAGGCCCTCAGGGGGCACTTTACAATGAGCAGTTCTTC. Translating it yields CSVEGPQGALYNEQFF.

The chain links TRBV30 to TRBJ2-5; D gene ambiguous. The J call is doubtful: the DNA matches TRBJ2-7 better. There are 11 residues in the CDR3. The germline gives CDR1 GTSNPN, CDR2 SVGIG (reference sequence). CDR3 region: CAWGTSNEQYF. The DNA for the CDR3 is TGTGCCTGGGGTACCTCTAACGAGCAGTACTTC.

The chain employs TRBV7-9 and TRBJ1-6; a possible D gene is TRBD1 (6 bases). Deletions cut 2 bases from V and 7 bases from J, with 9 bases between. The CDR3 is 14 residues long. CDR1 is SEHNR, CDR2 FQNEAQ, per germline (reference sequence). CDR3 in amino acids: CASSLTGWNSPLHF. The CDR3 coding sequence is TGTGCCAGCAGCTTAACAGGGTGGAATTCACCCCTCCACTTT.

This chain connects TRBV27 to TRBJ2-7; 14 positions match TRBD2. This CDR3 spans 15 amino acids. Per the germline V gene, CDR1 is MNHEY and CDR2 is SMNVEV (reference sequence). J lost 2 bases, V lost 3 bases, and 0 bases had no gene match. The CDR3 DNA sequence: TGTGCCAGCAGTTTGGGACTAGCGGGGGCCTACGAGCAGTACTTC. Protein product: CASSLGLAGAYEQYF.